A selection of T cell receptor beta chains follows, all from one sample in a study of radiotherapy plus CTLA-4 blockade in lung cancer. Here immunoSEQ multiplex PCR was the method, and the copy in TCRdb shows in-frame clones only, minus some. The table lists 30,000 to 45,000 clones, 72% of them singletons. Specimen: peripheral blood, collected from a patient treated with radiotherapy plus ipilimumab. The receptors here all came from a human donor with non-small cell lung cancer who had stable disease on radiotherapy plus ipilimumab. CDR3s include the opening cysteine and the closing phenylalanine or tryptophan. Fields, in order: clone size, J gene, D gene, V gene, CDR3 protein, CDR3 DNA. A D gene is named only where the DNA matches it firmly. Rows give clone size only sometimes, using once, few, many, or a class for an expanded clone.

.	TRBJ1-5	.	TRBV19	CASSRSNQPQHF	TGTGCCAGTAGCAGGAGCAATCAGCCCCAGCATTTT
few	TRBJ2-1	TRBD1	TRBV6-1	CASSGQGATNEQFF	TGTGCCAGCAGTGGACAGGGGGCTACCAATGAGCAGTTCTTC
once	TRBJ2-5	.	TRBV6-1	CASRGAETYQETQYF	TGTGCCAGCAGGGGAGCGGAAACCTACCAAGAGACCCAGTACTTC
once	TRBJ2-5	TRBD2	TRBV6-1	CASSVTSGGQETQYF	TGTGCCAGCAGTGTCACTAGCGGGGGCCAAGAGACCCAGTACTTC
.	TRBJ2-5	TRBD1	TRBV11-2	CASSLQGAVGETQYF	TGTGCCAGCAGCTTACAGGGGGCAGTCGGGGAGACCCAGTACTTC
.	TRBJ2-1	.	TRBV5-1	CASSPTRQSPQFF	TGCGCCAGCAGCCCGACCCGACAGTCACCGCAGTTCTTC
.	TRBJ1-4	.	TRBV5-1	CASSGGQLATNEKLFF	TGCGCCAGCAGCGGTGGACAGCTAGCAACTAATGAAAAACTGTTTTTT
.	TRBJ2-1	TRBD2	TRBV7-2	CASSLGLAGTTRNEQFF	TGTGCCAGCAGCTTAGGGTTAGCGGGGACCACGAGGAATGAGCAGTTCTTC
.	TRBJ1-1	TRBD1	TRBV29-1	CSVKRTGLMNTEAFF	TGCAGCGTCAAGAGGACAGGGCTTATGAACACTGAAGCTTTCTTT
many	TRBJ1-2	.	TRBV9	CASSDGEVNYGYTF	TGTGCCAGCAGCGATGGAGAAGTCAACTATGGCTACACCTTC
.	TRBJ1-3	TRBD1	TRBV6-6	CASSRQGSPGNTIYF	TGTGCCAGCAGTCGACAGGGGTCCCCTGGAAACACCATATATTTT
.	TRBJ1-3	TRBD1	TRBV5-1	CASSPGQGGLGNTIYF	TGCGCCAGCAGTCCGGGACAGGGCGGACTGGGAAACACCATATATTTT
.	TRBJ2-5	.	TRBV5-4	CASSTDNMRRETQYF	TGTGCCAGCAGTACGGACAACATGAGGCGAGAGACCCAGTACTTC
.	TRBJ2-7	TRBD1	TRBV5-1	CASSLWGRGYEQYF	TGCGCCAGCAGCTTGTGGGGCAGGGGGTACGAGCAGTACTTC
.	TRBJ1-1	TRBD1	TRBV5-8	CASSRGQGGEAFF	TGTGCCAGCAGCCGCGGACAGGGCGGTGAAGCTTTCTTT
.	TRBJ2-2	.	TRBV18	CASSQNRVYTGELFF	TGTGCCAGCTCACAAAACAGGGTTTACACCGGGGAGCTGTTTTTT
few	TRBJ1-2	.	TRBV30	CAWSVLDYGYTF	TGTGCCTGGAGTGTACTGGACTATGGCTACACCTTC
.	TRBJ2-2	.	TRBV5-4	CASSLNRNTGELFF	TGTGCCAGCAGCCTCAACAGGAACACCGGGGAGCTGTTTTTT
.	TRBJ2-5	.	TRBV13	CASSTTLRQNIQYF	TGTGCCAGCAGCACCACCTTGAGGCAGAACATACAGTACTTC
.	TRBJ1-2	.	TRBV29-1	CSVVLGAYGYTF	TGCAGCGTAGTTCTGGGAGCCTATGGCTACACCTTC
once	TRBJ1-3	.	TRBV27	CASSPRVGDSGNTIYF	TGTGCCAGCAGTCCCCGAGTGGGCGACTCTGGAAACACCATATATTTT
.	TRBJ2-1	.	TRBV11-2	CASSLDTLQEQFF	TGTGCCAGCAGCTTAGATACCTTACAGGAGCAGTTCTTC
few	TRBJ1-1	TRBD1	TRBV9	CASRPDDGQGRPWAFF	TGTGCCAGCAGACCTGACGACGGACAGGGACGACCGTGGGCTTTCTTT
.	TRBJ2-7	.	TRBV7-2	CASSLVGSSYEQYF	TGTGCCAGCAGCTTAGTTGGTTCTTCCTACGAGCAGTACTTC
.	TRBJ2-2	.	TRBV5-1	CASSLSGRMNTGELFF	TGCGCCAGCAGCTTGAGCGGACGGATGAACACCGGGGAGCTGTTTTTT
.	TRBJ1-6	TRBD1	TRBV14	CASSPDRVSPLHF	TGTGCCAGCAGCCCTGACAGGGTTTCACCCCTCCACTTT
.	TRBJ1-1	.	TRBV7-8	CASSIDRDTEAFF	TGTGCCAGCAGCATAGACCGGGACACTGAAGCTTTCTTT
.	TRBJ2-1	TRBD2	TRBV28	CASCRGGGNEQFF	TGTGCCAGCTGCCGGGGGGGCGGGAATGAGCAGTTCTTC
.	TRBJ1-6	.	TRBV5-4	CASSPGGARSYNSPLHF	TGTGCCAGCAGCCCCGGCGGGGCGAGGTCCTATAATTCACCCCTCCACTTT
.	TRBJ2-7	TRBD1	TRBV4-1	CASSRTGRGAYEQYF	TGCGCCAGCAGCCGGACAGGTCGAGGGGCCTACGAGCAGTACTTC
.	TRBJ2-5	.	TRBV2	CASRGADKNTQYF	TGTGCCAGCAGAGGTGCGGACAAGAATACCCAGTACTTC
many	TRBJ1-2	.	TRBV5-4	CASSSPVGPGGYTF	TGTGCCAGCAGCTCTCCTGTGGGGCCGGGTGGCTACACCTTC
few	TRBJ1-3	.	TRBV5-1	CASSLGGGLGNTIYF	TGCGCCAGCAGCTTGGGGGGGGGCCTTGGAAACACCATATATTTT
few	TRBJ1-1	.	TRBV5-1	CASSLEGANTEAFF	TGCGCCAGCAGCTTGGAAGGAGCGAACACTGAAGCTTTCTTT
.	TRBJ1-6	TRBD1	TRBV7-2	CASSPGQGALHF	TGTGCCAGCAGCCCCGGACAGGGGGCCCTCCACTTT
few	TRBJ2-5	TRBD1	TRBV30	CAWSLPGQKTQYF	TGTGCCTGGTCACTCCCGGGACAGAAGACCCAGTACTTC
.	TRBJ2-5	TRBD2	TRBV7-6	CASSPSGTSGAKTQYF	TGTGCCAGCAGTCCCTCCGGGACTAGCGGCGCAAAGACCCAGTACTTC
.	TRBJ2-3	.	TRBV5-1	CASSPLPTRGVTDTQYF	TGCGCCAGCAGCCCCTTACCCACCAGGGGCGTCACAGATACGCAGTATTTT
.	TRBJ2-5	.	TRBV2	CASSEPGIKETQYF	TGTGCCAGCAGTGAGCCCGGGATCAAGGAGACCCAGTACTTC
.	TRBJ1-6	TRBD1	TRBV6-5	CASTTTGDNSPLHF	TGTGCCAGCACCACGACAGGGGATAATTCACCCCTCCACTTT
.	TRBJ1-2	TRBD1	TRBV23-1	CASSPGRGRSYGYTF	TGCGCCAGCAGTCCGGGCAGGGGGCGAAGCTATGGCTACACCTTC
.	TRBJ2-5	.	TRBV7-2	CASSPPFQTQYF	TGTGCCAGCAGTCCCCCGTTTCAGACCCAGTACTTC
.	TRBJ1-2	.	TRBV9	CASSDRQAYGYTF	TGTGCCAGCAGCGACCGACAGGCCTATGGCTACACCTTC
.	TRBJ1-2	.	TRBV21-1	CASSKSVQGASGYTF	TGTGCCAGCAGCAAATCCGTACAGGGGGCGAGTGGCTACACCTTC
.	TRBJ1-2	TRBD1	TRBV4-3	CASSRGGQGDGYTF	TGCGCCAGCAGCCGAGGGGGACAGGGAGATGGCTACACCTTC
few	TRBJ1-3	.	TRBV18	CASSPLDSSGNTIYF	TGTGCCAGCTCACCATTGGACAGCTCTGGAAACACCATATATTTT
.	TRBJ2-3	TRBD2	TRBV19	CASTGLAGGRTSTDTQYF	TGTGCCAGCACCGGGCTAGCGGGGGGAAGGACTAGCACAGATACGCAGTATTTT
.	TRBJ1-2	TRBD1	TRBV7-2	CASSLVRDRSPGYTF	TGTGCCAGCAGCTTAGTCCGGGACAGGTCCCCTGGCTACACCTTC
.	TRBJ1-2	.	TRBV7-8	CASSLATGPFYGYTF	TGTGCCAGCAGCTTAGCTACAGGACCCTTCTATGGCTACACCTTC
.	TRBJ2-7	.	TRBV7-8	CASSRQGGQTYEQYF	TGTGCCAGCAGCCGCCAGGGGGGACAGACTTACGAGCAGTACTTC
.	TRBJ1-2	.	TRBV5-4	CASSLDRAGGYTF	TGTGCCAGCAGCTTGGACAGGGCTGGTGGCTACACCTTC
.	TRBJ2-7	TRBD2	TRBV9	CASSVALRGGNEQYF	TGTGCCAGCAGCGTGGCCTTGCGGGGGGGCAACGAGCAGTACTTC
.	TRBJ1-2	TRBD1	TRBV13	CASSLRAGQGYGYTF	TGTGCCAGCAGCTTACGGGCCGGACAGGGATATGGCTACACCTTC
.	TRBJ2-7	TRBD1	TRBV10-1	CASSRDRGIPYEQYF	TGCGCCAGCAGCCGGGACAGGGGGATTCCCTACGAGCAGTACTTC
.	TRBJ1-5	TRBD1	TRBV30	CAWRGTGNQPQHF	TGTGCCTGGAGAGGGACAGGCAATCAGCCCCAGCATTTT